The 24 T cell receptor beta chains below were found in one sample sequenced in a study of T cells in Graves' hyperthyroidism and ophthalmopathy (dated by TCRdb to 2018 to 2020). Libraries were made using multiplex PCR. Sequencing relied on an Illumina HiSeq 2000. The TCR beta CDR3 regions were amplified from RNA transcripts. For the first round of RT-PCR on the TCR CDR3, the HTBI primer set was used together with the Qiagen OneStep RT-PCR kit. The public reads were reprocessed in TCRdb via fastp at Q25 and MiXCR, keeping in-frame beta chains. Every CDR3 protein is listed once, alongside the most common genes and DNA of its rows. The sample table shows roughly 500,000 distinct CDR3 sequences, and more than 11% are seen once. In total, the top ten clones hold roughly 5.7% of the sample. Sequences were obtained from blood. The receptors derive from a woman aged 30 to 39 with Graves' hyperthyroidism that later progressed to Graves' ophthalmopathy.

The CDR3 here is CATPRDYEQYF. CDR3 in DNA: TGTGCCACCCCTCGGGACTACGAGCAGTACTTC. V is TRBV6-2 or TRBV6-3 and J is TRBJ2-7; D is possibly TRBD2 (5 bases). The CDR3 totals 11 residues. Germline assignment: CDR1 MNHEY and CDR2 SVGEGT. V was pared by 10 bases and J by 3 bases, with 10 bases between.

The chain employs TRBV6-1 and TRBJ1-2, with TRBD1 matching 9 bases. Trimming cost V 5 bases and J 7 bases; bases outside gene matches: 11. This CDR3 has 15 residues. From germline, CDR1 is MNHNS and CDR2 SASEGT. CDR3 sequence reads: CASSMGQGNVCGYTF. The CDR3 region has the DNA TGTGCCAGCAGTATGGGACAGGGAAACGTCTGTGGCTACACCTTC.

There are many counts of this clonotype. The chain carries TRBV6-1 and TRBJ1-1; D gene unclear. The CDR3 has 13 amino acids. V was shortened by 6 bases and J by 6 bases, with 14 bases between the two germline ends. Germline V lookup: CDR1 MNHNS, CDR2 SASEGT. In DNA, the CDR3 is TGTGCCAGCAGGCGGAGGGATTCCCCTGAAGCTTTCTTT. Translating gives CASRRRDSPEAFF.

This chain's CDR3 is CASSLSRTGGEAFF. The CDR3 DNA is TGTGCCAGCAGCTTAAGCCGGACAGGGGGCGAGGCTTTCTTT. The chain links TRBV7-9 to TRBJ1-1; 11 bases map to TRBD1. This CDR3 contains 14 residues. CDR1 and CDR2 (germline): SEHNR, FQNEAQ (reference sequence). The J segment lost 11 bases and the V segment lost 2 bases, leaving 7 bases of the junction unmatched. Using reference TRBV7-9 and TRBJ1-1 for the parts outside the CDR3, the full variable domain is DTGVSQNPRHKITKRGQNVTFRCDPISEHNRLYWYRQTLGQGPEFLTYFQNEAQLEKSRLLSDRFSAERPKGSFSTLEIQRTEQGDSAMYLCASSLSRTGGEAFFGQGTRLTVV.

The sample holds many counts of this clonotype. The chain couples TRBV20-1 to TRBJ2-1; TRBD2 is a possible D gene (6 bases). CDR1 DFQATT and CDR2 SNEGSKA come from the germline V gene (reference sequence). The germline V and J ends were trimmed by 4 bases and 7 bases, with 14 bases remaining between them. The length of the CDR3 is 13 residues. CDR3: CSAITGSQNEQFF. CDR3 DNA sequence: TGCAGTGCTATAACCGGGAGCCAGAATGAGCAGTTCTTC.

This clonotype was found many times. This chain connects TRBV24-1 to TRBJ2-2; possibly TRBD1 for D (6 bases). Trimming removed 2 bases from V and 1 base from J, with 7 bases in between. Germline V gene lookup returns CDR1 KGHDR and CDR2 SFDVKD. The CDR3 has 15 amino acids. The CDR3 here is CATSDSTGNTGELFF. CDR3 sequence (DNA): TGTGCCACCAGTGATTCGACAGGGAACACCGGGGAGCTGTTTTTT.

This clonotype showed up many times. This rearrangement joins TRBV7-3 to TRBJ2-1; a possible D gene is TRBD2 (7 bases). The V end lost 5 bases, the J end lost 0 bases, and 32 bases lay between the germline ends. This CDR3 has 22 residues. Looked up from germline, CDR1 is SGHTA and CDR2 is FQGTGA. CDR3 loop: CASSRPSGLAGEGGSSYNEQFF. The CDR3 nucleotides read TGTGCCAGCAGCCGACCTAGTGGGTTGGCGGGAGAGGGGGGGAGCTCCTACAATGAGCAGTTCTTC.

This clonotype was counted at least ten times. This chain joins TRBV12-3 or TRBV12-4 and TRBJ2-1; TRBD2 agrees at 8 bases. The CDR3 extends over 17 amino acids. With V trimmed by 6 bases and J by 2 bases, 12 bases remained unmatched. The CDR3 loop is CASSHAVGTSTYNEQFF. In nucleotides, the CDR3 is TGTGCCAGCAGCCACGCCGTTGGGACTAGTACCTACAATGAGCAGTTCTTC.

The sample holds many counts of this clonotype. V gene TRBV28 combines with J gene TRBJ2-7, with 7 bases lining up with TRBD2. The CDR3 loop spans 15 amino acids. CDR1 MDHEN and CDR2 SYDVKM come from the germline V gene. V was pared by 3 bases and J by 4 bases, with 9 bases of the junction left unmatched. Here the CDR3 DNA reads TGTGCCAGCAGTTTGTCTAGCGGACCCTATTACGAGCAGTACTTC. As protein: CASSLSSGPYYEQYF.

The V and J genes are TRBV11-3 and TRBJ2-4; D ambiguous. CDR3 length equals 13 residues. V shed 5 bases and J shed 14 bases, with 19 bases lying between them. Germline V gene data show CDR1 as SGHNT and CDR2 as YENEEA. CDR3 bases: TGTGCCAGCAGCCCGAATGACCCTCGGACGGAGTACTTC. This gives the protein CASSPNDPRTEYF.

This clonotype turned up a few times. CDR3 sequence reads: CASSYKGNEQFF. The CDR3 DNA reads TGTGCCAGCAGTTACAAGGGAAATGAGCAGTTCTTC. V is TRBV6-2 or TRBV6-3 and J is TRBJ2-1; D unresolved. Germline V CDR1 and CDR2: MNHEY, SVGEGT. V was shortened by 2 bases and J by 7 bases, with 6 bases between the two germline ends. CDR3 size: 12 residues.

The chain has TRBV9 and TRBJ1-2, with a tentative D call TRBD1 (5 bases). Germline CDR1 reads SGDLS; CDR2 reads YYNGEE. Trimming took 3 bases from V and 0 from J, leaving 9 bases between them. CDR3 length: 14 residues. This chain's CDR3 is CASSATESNYGYTF. The CDR3 coding sequence is TGTGCCAGCAGCGCGACAGAATCTAACTATGGCTACACCTTC.

The chain is built from TRBV3-1 and TRBJ2-2, with TRBD1 matching 7 bases. Germline values: CDR1 LGHDT, CDR2 YNNKEL (reference sequence). The CDR3 runs to 17 residues. V dropped 4 bases and J dropped 0; count of bases not matched to a gene: 8. The CDR3 DNA follows: TGTGCCAGCAGCCTCCGGGACAGCACCGCGAACACCGGGGAGCTGTTTTTT. Amino acid sequence: CASSLRDSTANTGELFF.

In this sample, this clonotype turned up once. This sequence may be a read error, since a much larger clone differs from it by one base. The V and J genes are TRBV19 and TRBJ2-1, with a weak D call TRBD1 (6 bases). CDR1 and CDR2 (germline): LNHDA, SQIVND (reference sequence). The CDR3 extends over 17 amino acids. The V end lost 3 bases, the J end lost 8 bases, and 23 bases lay between the germline ends. CDR3 sequence: CASSIPRGPSLRDEQFF. The CDR3 DNA reads as TGTGCCAGTAGTATCCCCAGGGGACCCTCACTACGGGATGAGCAGTTCTTC.

Ten or more counts support this clonotype. The chain uses TRBV28 and TRBJ1-1; 8 nucleotides line up with TRBD1. The length of the CDR3 is 16 residues. Germline trimming cut 5 bases from V and 1 base from J; bases unmatched to any gene: 9. The germline V gene has CDR1 MDHEN and CDR2 SYDVKM. CDR3 coding DNA: TGTGCCAGCAGTAACCTCTTACAGGGGGGGAACACTGAAGCTTTCTTT. This sequence encodes CASSNLLQGGNTEAFF.

This clonotype was seen many times. This CDR3 reads CASTQGGRGGYTF. Written as DNA, the CDR3 is TGTGCCAGCACCCAAGGGGGGCGCGGAGGCTACACCTTC. The V and J genes are TRBV27 and TRBJ1-2; tentative D call: TRBD1 (6 bases). V lost 7 bases and J lost 8, with 17 bases in between. The CDR3 has 13 amino acids. Germline lookup yields CDR1 MNHEY and CDR2 SMNVEV (reference sequence).

This clonotype was detected many times. V is TRBV2 and J is TRBJ1-5, with D hard to call. CDR3 length equals 12 residues. The germline V gene has CDR1 SNHLY and CDR2 FYNNEI. V was cut by 3 bases and J by 8 bases, with 8 bases left in between. Written as DNA, the CDR3 is TGTGCCAGCAGTGATCATGGGGAGCCCCAGCATTTT. Protein sequence: CASSDHGEPQHF. Full variable domain (rest looked up from reference TRBV2 and TRBJ1-5): EPEVTQTPSHQVTQMGQEVILRCVPISNHLYFYWYRQILGQKVEFLVSFYNNEISEKSEIFDDQFSVERPDGSNFTLKIRSTKLEDSAMYFCASSDHGEPQHFGDGTRLSIL.

This clonotype was found many times. J is TRBJ2-3 and V is TRBV27, with 10 bases matching TRBD2. Per germline, CDR1 MNHEY and CDR2 SMNVEV (reference sequence). There are 15 residues in the CDR3. J was trimmed by 5 bases and V by 6 bases; bases with no gene match: 8. In DNA form, the CDR3 reads TGTGCCAGCAGATGGATAGCGGGAGGTTTAGATACGCAGTATTTT. It is translated as CASRWIAGGLDTQYF.

This clonotype occurred many times. The V call is TRBV20-1, the J call TRBJ2-3, with 7 bases fitting TRBD2. The germline CDR1 and CDR2 sequences are DFQATT and SNEGSKA (reference sequence). Unmatched junction bases numbered 4, after V lost 0 bases and J lost 1 base. The CDR3 is made up of 15 amino acids. The CDR3 loop reads CSARDRGSGTDTQYF. The DNA of the CDR3 is TGCAGTGCTAGAGATCGCGGGAGTGGCACAGATACGCAGTATTTT.

The sample holds many counts of this clonotype. The J gene is TRBJ2-7, the V gene TRBV29-1, with TRBD1 as a possible D gene (6 bases). The CDR3 is 13 residues long. Germline V gene data show CDR1 as SQVTM and CDR2 as ANQGSEA. V was trimmed by 6 bases and J by 3 bases, leaving 15 bases between them. In DNA form, the CDR3 reads TGCAGCGTCCTAGGGGGAAGGTTCTACGAGCAGTACTTC. Protein sequence: CSVLGGRFYEQYF.

This clonotype showed up many times. The chain joins TRBV28 to TRBJ2-7; D unresolved. The ends were cut back, 8 bases at V and 4 bases at J, with 9 bases in the middle. This CDR3 spans 11 amino acids. Looked up from germline, CDR1 is MDHEN and CDR2 is SYDVKM. The CDR3 nucleotides read TGTGCCAGCTCGATCGAATACGAGCAGTACTTC. It specifies CASSIEYEQYF. The full variable domain, completed using reference TRBV28 and TRBJ2-7, is DVKVTQSSRYLVKRTGEKVFLECVQDMDHENMFWYRQDPGLGLRLIYFSYDVKMKEKGDIPEGYSVSREKKERFSLILESASTNQTSMYLCASSIEYEQYFGPGTRLTVT.

The V and J genes are TRBV28 and TRBJ1-6; D gene ambiguous. Germline V gene data show CDR1 as MDHEN and CDR2 as SYDVKM. Trimming removed 6 bases from V and 13 bases from J, with 13 bases in between. The CDR3 contains 12 residues. CDR3 sequence reads: CASRGLMAPLHF. DNA for the CDR3: TGTGCCAGCAGGGGTTTAATGGCTCCCCTCCACTTT. Filled out from reference TRBV28 and TRBJ1-6, the complete variable domain reads DVKVTQSSRYLVKRTGEKVFLECVQDMDHENMFWYRQDPGLGLRLIYFSYDVKMKEKGDIPEGYSVSREKKERFSLILESASTNQTSMYLCASRGLMAPLHFGNGTRLTVT.

V and J are TRBV4-2 and TRBJ1-1, with a weak D call TRBD1 (5 bases). Trimming removed 11 bases from V and 5 bases from J, with 21 bases in between. CDR3 size: 14 residues. Germline values: CDR1 LGHNA, CDR2 YNFKEQ. CDR3 protein: CAGSRGGEGTEAFF. In DNA, the CDR3 is TGTGCCGGATCACGGGGGGGGGAGGGGACTGAAGCTTTCTTT.

This clonotype was recorded at least ten times. The rearrangement links TRBV29-1 to TRBJ2-7; D not certain. There are 14 residues in the CDR3. Germline V CDR1 and CDR2: SQVTM, ANQGSEA. Trimming removed 6 bases from V and 5 bases from J, with 20 bases in between. CDR3 bases: TGCAGCGTGTCCGGGCCTATCTTAAGCCACGAGCAGTACTTC. Its translation is CSVSGPILSHEQYF.